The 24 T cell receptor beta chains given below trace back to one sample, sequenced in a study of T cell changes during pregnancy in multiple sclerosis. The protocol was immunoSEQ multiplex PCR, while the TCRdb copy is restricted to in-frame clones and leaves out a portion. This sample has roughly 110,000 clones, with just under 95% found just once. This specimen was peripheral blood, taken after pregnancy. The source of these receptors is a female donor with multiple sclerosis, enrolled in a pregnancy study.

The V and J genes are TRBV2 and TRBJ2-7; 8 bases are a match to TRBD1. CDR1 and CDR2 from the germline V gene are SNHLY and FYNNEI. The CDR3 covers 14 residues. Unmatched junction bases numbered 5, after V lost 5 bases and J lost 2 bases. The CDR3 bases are TGTGCCAGCAGTCACCGGGACAGGCCCTACGAGCAGTACTTC. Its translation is CASSHRDRPYEQYF.

The CDR3 DNA is TGTGCCACCCGTCCAGGGGGCGTCTATGGCTACACCTTC. Its protein is CATRPGGVYGYTF. The chain links TRBV6-6 to TRBJ1-2; TRBD1 matches 8 bases. The germline V gene has CDR1 MNHNY and CDR2 SVGAGI (reference sequence). This CDR3 has 13 residues. The trim removed 10 bases at V and 4 bases at J, leaving 8 bases unmatched.

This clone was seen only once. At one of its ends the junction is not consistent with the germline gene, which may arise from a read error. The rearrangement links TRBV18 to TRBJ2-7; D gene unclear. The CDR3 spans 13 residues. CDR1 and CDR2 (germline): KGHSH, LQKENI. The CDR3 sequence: CASSPPSAYEQYF. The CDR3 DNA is TGTGCCAGCTCTCCACCCTCGGCCTACGAGCAGTACTTC.

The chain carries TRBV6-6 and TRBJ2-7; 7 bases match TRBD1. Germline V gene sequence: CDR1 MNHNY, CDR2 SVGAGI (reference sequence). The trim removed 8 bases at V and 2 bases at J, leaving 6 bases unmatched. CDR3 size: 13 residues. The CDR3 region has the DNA TGTGCCAGCGGAAATCAGGGGGCCTACGAGCAGTACTTC. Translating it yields CASGNQGAYEQYF.

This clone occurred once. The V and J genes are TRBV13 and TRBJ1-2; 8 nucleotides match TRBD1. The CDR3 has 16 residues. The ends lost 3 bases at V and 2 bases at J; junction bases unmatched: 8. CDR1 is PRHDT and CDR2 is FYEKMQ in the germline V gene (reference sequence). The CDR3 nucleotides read TGTGCCAGCAGCTTTTGGGAGGGACAGGAGAACTATGGCTACACCTTC. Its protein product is CASSFWEGQENYGYTF.

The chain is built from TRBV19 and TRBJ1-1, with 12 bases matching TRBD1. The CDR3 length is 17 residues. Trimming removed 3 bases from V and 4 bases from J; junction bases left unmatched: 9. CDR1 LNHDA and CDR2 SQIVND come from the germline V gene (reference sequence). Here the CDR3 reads CASSIEIGTGGGTEAFF. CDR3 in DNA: TGTGCCAGTAGTATTGAAATTGGGACAGGGGGCGGCACTGAAGCTTTCTTT.

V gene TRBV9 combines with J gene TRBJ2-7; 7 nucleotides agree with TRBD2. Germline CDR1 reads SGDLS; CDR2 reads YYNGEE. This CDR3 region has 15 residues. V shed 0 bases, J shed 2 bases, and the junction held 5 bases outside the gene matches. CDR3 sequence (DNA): TGTGCCAGCAGCGTAGGGTCAGCGGGGCCCTACGAGCAGTACTTC. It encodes CASSVGSAGPYEQYF.

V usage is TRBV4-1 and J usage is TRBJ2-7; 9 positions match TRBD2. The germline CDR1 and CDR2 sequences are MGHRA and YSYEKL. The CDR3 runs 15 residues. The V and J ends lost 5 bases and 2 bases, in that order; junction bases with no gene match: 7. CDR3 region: CASSAGLAPTYEQYF. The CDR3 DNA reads TGCGCCAGCAGCGCTGGACTAGCGCCAACCTACGAGCAGTACTTC.

CDR3 loop: CASSLTILGASYEQYF. The CDR3 nucleotides read TGTGCCAGCAGCTTAACTATCTTGGGGGCCTCCTACGAGCAGTACTTC. The rearrangement joins TRBV7-2 to TRBJ2-7, with D perhaps matching TRBD1 (6 bases). V gave up 2 bases and J gave up 0 bases, with 14 bases separating them. This CDR3 comprises 16 residues. The V gene's germline CDR1 is SGHTA and CDR2 FQGNSA.

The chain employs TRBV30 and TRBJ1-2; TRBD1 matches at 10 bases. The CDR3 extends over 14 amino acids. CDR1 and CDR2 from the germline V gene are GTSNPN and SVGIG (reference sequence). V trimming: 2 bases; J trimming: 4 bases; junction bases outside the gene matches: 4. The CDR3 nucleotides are TGTGCCTGGAGTCCCGACAGGGGGCCCTATGGCTACACCTTC. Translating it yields CAWSPDRGPYGYTF. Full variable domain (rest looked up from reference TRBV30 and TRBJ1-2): SQTIHQWPATLVQPVGSPLSLECTVEGTSNPNLYWYRQAAGRGLQLLFYSVGIGQISSEVPQNLSASRPQDRQFILSSKKLLLSDSGFYLCAWSPDRGPYGYTFGSGTRLTVV.

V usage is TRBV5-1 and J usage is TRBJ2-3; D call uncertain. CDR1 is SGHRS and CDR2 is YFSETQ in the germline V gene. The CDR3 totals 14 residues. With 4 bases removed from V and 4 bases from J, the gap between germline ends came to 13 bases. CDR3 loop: CASSGGVPPDTQYF. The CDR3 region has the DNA TGCGCCAGCAGCGGCGGTGTGCCCCCAGATACGCAGTATTTT.

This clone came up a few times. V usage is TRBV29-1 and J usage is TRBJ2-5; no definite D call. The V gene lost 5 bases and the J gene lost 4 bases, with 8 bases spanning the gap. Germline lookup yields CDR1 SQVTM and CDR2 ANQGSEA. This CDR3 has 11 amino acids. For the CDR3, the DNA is TGCAGCGTTAGTCCGGGAGAGACCCAGTACTTC. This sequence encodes CSVSPGETQYF.

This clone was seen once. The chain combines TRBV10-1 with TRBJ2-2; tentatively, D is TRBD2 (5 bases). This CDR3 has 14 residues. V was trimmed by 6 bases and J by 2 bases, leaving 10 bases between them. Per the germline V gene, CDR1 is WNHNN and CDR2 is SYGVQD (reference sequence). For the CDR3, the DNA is TGCGCCAGCAGGGACGGGAAAAACACCGGGGAGCTGTTTTTT. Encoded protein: CASRDGKNTGELFF.

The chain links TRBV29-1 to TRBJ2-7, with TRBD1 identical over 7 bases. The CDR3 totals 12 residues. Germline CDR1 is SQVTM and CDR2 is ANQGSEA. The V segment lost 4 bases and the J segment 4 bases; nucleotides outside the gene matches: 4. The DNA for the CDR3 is TGCAGCGTTGGGGGGACAGTTTACGAGCAGTACTTC. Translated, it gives CSVGGTVYEQYF.

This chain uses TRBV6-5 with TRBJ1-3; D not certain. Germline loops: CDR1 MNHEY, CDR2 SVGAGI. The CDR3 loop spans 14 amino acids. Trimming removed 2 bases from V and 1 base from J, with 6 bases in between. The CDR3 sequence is CASSYRGSGNTIYF. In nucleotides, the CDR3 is TGTGCCAGCAGTTACCGAGGGTCTGGAAACACCATATATTTT.

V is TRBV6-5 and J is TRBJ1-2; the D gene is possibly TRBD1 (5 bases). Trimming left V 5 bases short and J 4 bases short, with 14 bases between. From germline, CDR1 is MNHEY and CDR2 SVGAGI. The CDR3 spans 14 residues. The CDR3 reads CASSGTHTSYGYTF. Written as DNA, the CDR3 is TGTGCCAGCAGTGGGACTCACACCTCCTATGGCTACACCTTC.

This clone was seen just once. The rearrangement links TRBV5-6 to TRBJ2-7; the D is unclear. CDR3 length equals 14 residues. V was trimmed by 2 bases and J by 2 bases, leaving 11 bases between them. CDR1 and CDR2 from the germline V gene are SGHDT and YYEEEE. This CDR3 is CASSLRWATYEQYF. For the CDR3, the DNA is TGTGCCAGCAGCTTACGGTGGGCAACCTACGAGCAGTACTTC.

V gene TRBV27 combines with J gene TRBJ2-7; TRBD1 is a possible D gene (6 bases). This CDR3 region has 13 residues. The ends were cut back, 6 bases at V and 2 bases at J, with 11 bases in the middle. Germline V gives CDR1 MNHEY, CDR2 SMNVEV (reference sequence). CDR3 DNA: TGTGCCAGCAGGGCAGGGGCGCCCTACGAGCAGTACTTC. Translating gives CASRAGAPYEQYF.

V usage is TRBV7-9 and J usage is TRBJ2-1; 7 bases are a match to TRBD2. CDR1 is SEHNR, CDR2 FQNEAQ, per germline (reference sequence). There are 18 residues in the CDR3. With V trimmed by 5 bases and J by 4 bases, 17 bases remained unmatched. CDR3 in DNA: TGTGCCAGCAGCGATTTAACTAGCGTCGCCCACCCATACAATGAGCAGTTCTTC. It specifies CASSDLTSVAHPYNEQFF.

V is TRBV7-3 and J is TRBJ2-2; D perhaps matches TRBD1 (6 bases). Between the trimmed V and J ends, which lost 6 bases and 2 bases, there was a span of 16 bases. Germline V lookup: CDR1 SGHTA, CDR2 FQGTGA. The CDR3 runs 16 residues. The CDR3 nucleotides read TGTGCCAGCAGACCCGGACAGAGAAGTAACACCGGGGAGCTGTTTTTT. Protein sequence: CASRPGQRSNTGELFF. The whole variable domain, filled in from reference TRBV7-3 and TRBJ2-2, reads GAGVSQTPSNKVTEKGKYVELRCDPISGHTALYWYRQSLGQGPEFLIYFQGTGAADDSGLPNDRFFAVRPEGSVSTLKIQRTERGDSAVYLCASRPGQRSNTGELFFGEGSRLTVL.

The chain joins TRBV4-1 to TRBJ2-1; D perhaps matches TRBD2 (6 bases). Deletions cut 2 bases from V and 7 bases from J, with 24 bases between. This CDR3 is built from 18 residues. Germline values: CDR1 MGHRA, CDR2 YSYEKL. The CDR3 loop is CASSQSGSALHAANEQFF. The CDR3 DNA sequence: TGCGCCAGCAGCCAAAGCGGGTCGGCCCTCCACGCCGCTAATGAGCAGTTCTTC.

The CDR3 DNA reads as TGTGCCAGCAGTGGGATAGGGAGGGGCACTGAAGCTTTCTTT. Translation gives CASSGIGRGTEAFF. The rearrangement links TRBV27 to TRBJ1-1; D may be TRBD1 (5 bases). V shed 5 bases and J shed 4 bases, with 14 bases lying between them. Germline V gene sequence: CDR1 MNHEY, CDR2 SMNVEV (reference sequence). The length of the CDR3 is 14 residues.

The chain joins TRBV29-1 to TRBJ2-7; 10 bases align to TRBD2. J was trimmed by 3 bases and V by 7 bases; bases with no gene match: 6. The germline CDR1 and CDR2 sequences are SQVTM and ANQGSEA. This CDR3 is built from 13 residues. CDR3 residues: CSAGTSDLYEQYF. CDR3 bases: TGCAGCGCTGGGACTAGCGACCTCTACGAGCAGTACTTC.

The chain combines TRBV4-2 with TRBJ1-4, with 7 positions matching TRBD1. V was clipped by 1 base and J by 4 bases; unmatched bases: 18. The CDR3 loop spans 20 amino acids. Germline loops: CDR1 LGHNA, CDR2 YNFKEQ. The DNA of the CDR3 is TGTGCCAGCAGCCAAGGTAGAGGGTCAGGACAGGCCGGGCATAATGAAAAACTGTTTTTT. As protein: CASSQGRGSGQAGHNEKLFF.